The 32 T cell receptor beta chains below were found in one sample sequenced in a study of blood T cell repertoires in COVID-19. TCRdb's table, derived via immunoSEQ multiplex PCR, lists solely in-frame clones and lacks some. There are about 400,000 clones in the sample; 70% to 90% occur only once, and about 3% lies in the top ten. Sample: peripheral blood. The origin of the receptors is a human donor in a cohort sampled during active COVID-19.

The V gene is TRBV7-9, the J gene TRBJ2-1; D gene ambiguous. Germline loops: CDR1 SEHNR, CDR2 FQNEAQ (reference sequence). The CDR3 is made up of 12 amino acids. V gave up 3 bases and J gave up 11 bases, with 11 bases separating them. The CDR3 DNA reads TGTGCCAGCAGCTTCTCACAAATTCAGCAGTTCTTC. It specifies CASSFSQIQQFF.

The sample holds one count of this clone. The J gene is TRBJ2-1, the V gene TRBV7-3; maybe TRBD2 (5 bases). Germline CDR1 and CDR2: SGHTA and FQGTGA. The CDR3 contains 15 residues. V lost 5 bases to trimming and J lost 6 bases, with 17 bases between them. The CDR3, as DNA: TGTGCCAGCAGCCCACTCCCGGGATCCCTCAATGAGCAGTTCTTC. Translation: CASSPLPGSLNEQFF.

This chain links TRBV5-4 with TRBJ2-2, with no clear D. This CDR3 contains 13 residues. With 2 bases removed from V and 2 bases from J, the gap between germline ends came to 4 bases. CDR1 and CDR2 (germline): SGHNT, YYREEE (reference sequence). The CDR3 reads CASSLINTGELFF. The CDR3 DNA follows: TGTGCCAGCAGCTTAATAAACACCGGGGAGCTGTTTTTT.

V usage is TRBV30 and J usage is TRBJ1-1; D gene ambiguous. From germline, CDR1 is GTSNPN and CDR2 SVGIG (reference sequence). V gave up 0 bases and J gave up 4 bases, with 9 bases separating them. This CDR3 is 13 amino acids long. DNA for the CDR3: TGTGCCTGGAGTGTCCGGGGAGGCACTGAAGCTTTCTTT. It codes for CAWSVRGGTEAFF.

Only a few counts were recorded for this clone. This chain joins TRBV28 and TRBJ2-2; D call uncertain. V shed 5 bases and J shed 1 base, with 8 bases lying between them. The CDR3 extends over 14 amino acids. Germline CDR1 and CDR2: MDHEN and SYDVKM. CDR3 sequence (DNA): TGTGCCAGCAGTCCTCCAGAGAACACCGGGGAGCTGTTTTTT. This translates into CASSPPENTGELFF. The full variable domain, completed using reference TRBV28 and TRBJ2-2, is DVKVTQSSRYLVKRTGEKVFLECVQDMDHENMFWYRQDPGLGLRLIYFSYDVKMKEKGDIPEGYSVSREKKERFSLILESASTNQTSMYLCASSPPENTGELFFGEGSRLTVL.

In its sample, this clone was seen a few times. This chain uses TRBV24-1 with TRBJ2-5; TRBD2 is a possible D gene (6 bases). The CDR3 totals 16 residues. Trimming pared 4 bases from V and 2 bases from J, leaving 16 bases between. Germline-derived CDR1 and CDR2 are KGHDR and SFDVKD. The CDR3 loop reads CATSDPVGGEQETQYF. In DNA, the CDR3 is TGTGCCACCAGTGACCCCGTCGGGGGTGAACAAGAGACCCAGTACTTC.

This clone turned up a few times. The gene calls are TRBV12-3 or TRBV12-4 and TRBJ1-5; D not resolved. The CDR3 has 13 amino acids. V was clipped by 3 bases and J by 7 bases, with 10 bases between them. CDR3 sequence (DNA): TGTGCCAGCAGTTTCCCTCCTAACCAGCCCCAGCATTTT. It specifies CASSFPPNQPQHF.

J is TRBJ1-3 and V is TRBV30, with D uncertain. The length of the CDR3 is 13 residues. Deletions cut 1 base from V and 2 bases from J, with 6 bases between. The V gene's germline CDR1 is GTSNPN and CDR2 SVGIG (reference sequence). DNA for the CDR3: TGTGCCTGGAGTGGGCAGACTGGAAACACCATATATTTT. This gives the protein CAWSGQTGNTIYF.

As regards this clone: Other DNA variants within this sample encode the same CDR3. The rearrangement joins TRBV5-1 to TRBJ2-5, with TRBD2 matching over 8 bases. This CDR3 comprises 14 residues. The V segment lost 0 bases and the J segment 5 bases; nucleotides outside the gene matches: 3. Germline values: CDR1 SGHRS, CDR2 YFSETQ. The CDR3 DNA reads TGCGCCAGCAGCTTGGGCCTAGCGGGTGAGACCCAGTACTTC. The encoded protein is CASSLGLAGETQYF.

The gene calls are TRBV30 and TRBJ1-1, with TRBD1 matching over 9 bases. The junction had 5 bases not matched to a gene; V was cut back by 6 bases and J by 0 bases. The CDR3 is made up of 14 amino acids. Germline lookup yields CDR1 GTSNPN and CDR2 SVGIG (reference sequence). CDR3 DNA sequence: TGTGCCTGCGGGACAGGGATCATGAACACTGAAGCTTTCTTT. Residues: CACGTGIMNTEAFF.

The chain carries TRBV18 and TRBJ2-7; TRBD1 matches at 7 bases. Trimming at V came to 0 bases and at J to 3 bases, leaving 5 bases not matched to a gene. CDR3 length: 15 residues. Germline V lookup: CDR1 KGHSH, CDR2 LQKENI. DNA of the CDR3: TGTGCCAGCTCACCACCGGGACAGCTAAACTACGAGCAGTACTTC. Translating it yields CASSPPGQLNYEQYF.

V is TRBV6-5 and J is TRBJ1-1, with D perhaps matching TRBD1 (6 bases). Looked up from germline, CDR1 is MNHEY and CDR2 is SVGAGI. The V end was cut by 6 bases, the J end by 10 bases, with 21 bases between. CDR3 length: 14 amino acids. The CDR3: CASRRQAETTVAFF. The CDR3 DNA follows: TGTGCCAGCAGGCGACAGGCTGAAACAACAGTAGCTTTCTTT.

This clone was observed a handful of times. The chain couples TRBV19 to TRBJ2-3, with a tentative D call TRBD2 (7 bases). Germline lookup yields CDR1 LNHDA and CDR2 SQIVND (reference sequence). The V end lost 8 bases, the J end lost 4 bases, and 19 bases lay between the germline ends. The CDR3 is 15 amino acids. CDR3 sequence: CASARSRGAPDTQYF. Written as DNA, the CDR3 is TGTGCCAGTGCTAGGTCCCGGGGGGCCCCAGATACGCAGTATTTT.

The J gene is TRBJ2-3, the V gene TRBV7-2; D perhaps matches TRBD1 (5 bases). V gave up 1 base and J gave up 2 bases, with 10 bases separating them. Germline V lookup: CDR1 SGHTA, CDR2 FQGNSA. The CDR3 runs to 15 residues. CDR3 sequence reads: CASSLVARVTDTQYF. The CDR3 DNA reads as TGTGCCAGCAGCTTAGTCGCCAGGGTCACAGATACGCAGTATTTT.

This clone appeared once. The chain joins TRBV27 to TRBJ1-5; possible D gene TRBD1, 5 bases. Germline CDR1 is MNHEY and CDR2 is SMNVEV (reference sequence). This CDR3 region has 18 residues. Trimming stripped 5 bases from V and 5 bases from J, with 25 bases between. DNA for the CDR3: TGTGCCAGCAGTCGCACCGTCCCCTCCTCCGGAGGGGATCAGCCCCAGCATTTT. It encodes CASSRTVPSSGGDQPQHF.

This chain joins TRBV24-1 and TRBJ1-6, with D perhaps TRBD1 (5 bases). The CDR3 totals 20 residues. With 0 bases removed from V and 0 bases from J, the gap between germline ends came to 17 bases. Germline loops: CDR1 KGHDR, CDR2 SFDVKD. The CDR3 sequence: CATSDLRQPDPYSYNSPLHF. The CDR3 coding sequence is TGTGCCACCAGTGATTTGCGACAGCCCGATCCCTACTCCTATAATTCACCCCTCCACTTT.

The gene calls are TRBV24-1 and TRBJ1-2, with 11 bases identical to TRBD1. Looked up from germline, CDR1 is KGHDR and CDR2 is SFDVKD. The CDR3 is 15 amino acids. The V gene end was trimmed by 5 bases and the J gene end by 4 bases; junction bases not matched to a gene: 5. The CDR3 here is CATSARDRGVYGYTF. The CDR3 nucleotides are TGTGCCACCAGTGCCCGGGACAGGGGGGTCTATGGCTACACCTTC.

V is TRBV10-1 and J is TRBJ1-1; D may be TRBD1 (5 bases). V shed 6 bases and J shed 5 bases, with 13 bases lying between them. The CDR3 covers 13 residues. Germline assignment: CDR1 WNHNN and CDR2 SYGVQD (reference sequence). For the CDR3, the DNA is TGCGCCAGCAGCGTCAACAGACAGACTGAAGCTTTCTTT. Translation gives CASSVNRQTEAFF.

V and J are TRBV3-1 (or the pseudogene TRBV3-2) and TRBJ2-3, with D perhaps matching TRBD2 (5 bases). Between the trimmed V and J ends, which lost 6 bases and 4 bases, there was a span of 11 bases. The germline gives CDR1 LGHDT, CDR2 YNNKEL (reference sequence). The CDR3 length is 13 residues. The CDR3 nucleotides are TGTGCCAGCAGTTTGTCTAGCCCAGATACGCAGTATTTT. It encodes CASSLSSPDTQYF.

The rearrangement uses TRBV5-4 and TRBJ1-1, with TRBD1 identical over 9 bases. CDR1 and CDR2 (germline): SGHNT, YYREEE (reference sequence). Germline trimming cut 6 bases from V and 5 bases from J; bases unmatched to any gene: 8. CDR3 length: 14 amino acids. The CDR3 protein is CASTLQGASTEAFF. The CDR3 DNA follows: TGTGCCAGCACCCTACAGGGGGCAAGTACTGAAGCTTTCTTT.

This chain joins TRBV19 and TRBJ2-5; 11 nucleotides line up with TRBD2. CDR1 and CDR2 (germline): LNHDA, SQIVND (reference sequence). The trim removed 3 bases at V and 5 bases at J, leaving 5 bases unmatched. The CDR3 covers 15 residues. This chain's CDR3 is CASSMVLAGVETQYF. In DNA form, the CDR3 reads TGTGCCAGTAGTATGGTACTAGCGGGGGTTGAGACCCAGTACTTC.

The chain joins TRBV30 to TRBJ1-4; perhaps TRBD1 as D (5 bases). The CDR3 length is 17 residues. Trimming stripped 5 bases from V and 3 bases from J, with 22 bases between. Germline V gene data show CDR1 as GTSNPN and CDR2 as SVGIG (reference sequence). CDR3 residues: CAWASGQLVLANEKLFF. The DNA of the CDR3 is TGTGCCTGGGCTTCTGGACAACTTGTTCTGGCTAATGAAAAACTGTTTTTT.

The CDR3 DNA follows: TGTGCCAGTAGACCACCAGGACAAAACCAAGAGACCCAGTACTTC. Residues: CASRPPGQNQETQYF. The chain employs TRBV19 and TRBJ2-5; tentative D call: TRBD1 (5 bases). Per the germline V gene, CDR1 is LNHDA and CDR2 is SQIVND (reference sequence). V was pared by 6 bases and J by 0 bases, with 14 bases between. The CDR3 has 15 amino acids.

J is TRBJ2-5 and V is TRBV6-4, with 7 bases that match TRBD2. Trimming took 5 bases from V and 5 from J; bases not matched to a gene: 11. The CDR3 covers 15 residues. Germline V lookup: CDR1 MRHNA, CDR2 SNTAGT. Here the CDR3 DNA reads TGTGCCAGCAGTCCAGGGACTACCTCGGACGAGACCCAGTACTTC. Its translation is CASSPGTTSDETQYF.

This chain uses TRBV29-1 with TRBJ1-4, with D maybe TRBD1 (6 bases). Germline-derived CDR1 and CDR2 are SQVTM and ANQGSEA. Trimming stripped 1 base from V and 7 bases from J, with 13 bases between. CDR3 length: 14 amino acids. The CDR3 DNA is TGCAGCGTTGAAGGCAATCAGGGGAGTGAAAAACTGTTTTTT. Residues: CSVEGNQGSEKLFF.

The gene calls are TRBV2 and TRBJ1-2; the D gene is possibly TRBD1 (5 bases). V shed 3 bases and J shed 7 bases, with 18 bases lying between them. The CDR3 runs 15 residues. Germline loops: CDR1 SNHLY, CDR2 FYNNEI. In DNA form, the CDR3 reads TGTGCCAGCAGTGACCCCGGGGACTCTTCGTTTGGCTACACCTTC. The encoded protein is CASSDPGDSSFGYTF.

This clone is a singleton in its sample. This same CDR3 is encoded by further DNA sequences in the sample. The chain combines TRBV19 with TRBJ2-5; 11 bases line up with TRBD2. Germline assignment: CDR1 LNHDA and CDR2 SQIVND (reference sequence). The trim removed 5 bases at V and 0 bases at J, leaving 2 bases unmatched. This CDR3 contains 15 residues. The CDR3, as DNA: TGTGCCAGTAGTCGACTAGCGGGGAACCAAGAGACCCAGTACTTC. Amino acids: CASSRLAGNQETQYF.

The chain uses TRBV25-1 and TRBJ1-6; perhaps TRBD1 as D (6 bases). The CDR3 is made up of 14 amino acids. Germline CDR1 and CDR2: MGHDK and SYGVNS. V was clipped by 3 bases and J by 8 bases, with 11 bases between them. DNA for the CDR3: TGTGCCAGCAGTGATCCAGGGGAGCATTCACCCCTCCACTTT. Protein sequence: CASSDPGEHSPLHF.

The V and J genes are TRBV28 and TRBJ2-3; 10 nucleotides align to TRBD2. Germline CDR1 is MDHEN and CDR2 is SYDVKM. V lost 6 bases and J lost 8; bases outside the gene matches: 2. CDR3 length: 12 residues. CDR3 DNA sequence: TGTGCCAGCAGATCTAGCGGGAGTACGCAGTATTTT. Translated, it gives CASRSSGSTQYF.

The CDR3: CASSLSGRGRDEQFF. The CDR3 DNA is TGTGCCAGCAGTTTATCAGGCAGGGGGAGAGATGAGCAGTTCTTC. This chain links TRBV27 with TRBJ2-1; 7 bases align to TRBD1. In germline, CDR1 is MNHEY, CDR2 SMNVEV (reference sequence). J was trimmed by 8 bases and V by 0 bases; bases with no gene match: 7. The CDR3 has 15 residues.

The chain is built from TRBV4-1 and TRBJ2-1; a weak D match, TRBD1 (6 bases). The CDR3 totals 18 residues. The germline gives CDR1 MGHRA, CDR2 YSYEKL. V was trimmed by 4 bases and J by 5 bases, leaving 24 bases between them. The CDR3 region has the DNA TGCGCCAGCAGCCCTGGGGGCATATCGACTTCTATTAACAATGAGCAGTTCTTC. Translated, it gives CASSPGGISTSINNEQFF.

The chain's CDR3 is CAWSPLGGTEAFF. CDR3 nucleotide sequence: TGTGCCTGGAGTCCCCTAGGGGGCACTGAAGCTTTCTTT. The V gene is TRBV30, the J gene TRBJ1-1; possible D gene TRBD1, 6 bases. Germline V gives CDR1 GTSNPN, CDR2 SVGIG (reference sequence). This CDR3 comprises 13 residues. Trimming stripped 2 bases from V and 4 bases from J, with 11 bases between.